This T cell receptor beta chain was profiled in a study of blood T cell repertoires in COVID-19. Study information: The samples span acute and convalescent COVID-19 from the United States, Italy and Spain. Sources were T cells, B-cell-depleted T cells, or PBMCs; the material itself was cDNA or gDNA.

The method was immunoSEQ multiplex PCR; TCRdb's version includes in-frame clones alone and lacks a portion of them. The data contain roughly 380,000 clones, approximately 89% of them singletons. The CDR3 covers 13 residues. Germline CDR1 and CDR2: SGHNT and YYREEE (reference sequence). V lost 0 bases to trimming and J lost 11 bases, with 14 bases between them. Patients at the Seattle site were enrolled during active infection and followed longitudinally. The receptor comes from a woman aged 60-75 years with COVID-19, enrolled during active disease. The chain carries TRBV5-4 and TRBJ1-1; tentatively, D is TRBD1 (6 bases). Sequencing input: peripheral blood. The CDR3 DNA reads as TGTGCCAGCAGCTTGGCGTCAGGGGTGCGGGCTTTCTTT. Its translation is CASSLASGVRAFF.